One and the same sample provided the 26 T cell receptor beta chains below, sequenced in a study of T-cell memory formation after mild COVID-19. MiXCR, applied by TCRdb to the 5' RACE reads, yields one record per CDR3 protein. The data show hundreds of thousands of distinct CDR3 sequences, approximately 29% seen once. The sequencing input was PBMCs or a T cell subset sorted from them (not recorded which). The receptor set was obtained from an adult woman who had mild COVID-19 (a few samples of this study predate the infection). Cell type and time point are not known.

CDR3 bases: TGTGCCAGCAGTTTCTCGACAACTCCTCGGGAGACCCAGTACTTC. Residues: CASSFSTTPRETQYF. The chain is built from TRBV27 and TRBJ2-5; no reliable D call. CDR3 length equals 15 residues. Germline V gene sequence: CDR1 MNHEY, CDR2 SMNVEV (reference sequence). Trimming took off 3 bases at V and 5 bases at J, with 16 bases between the two ends.

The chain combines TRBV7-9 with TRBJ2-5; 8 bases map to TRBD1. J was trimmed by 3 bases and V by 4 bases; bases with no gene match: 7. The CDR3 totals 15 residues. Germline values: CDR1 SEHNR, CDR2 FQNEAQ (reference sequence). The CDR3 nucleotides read TGTGCCAGCAGCTATGTCGAGACAGGGGAAGAGACCCAGTACTTC. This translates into CASSYVETGEETQYF.

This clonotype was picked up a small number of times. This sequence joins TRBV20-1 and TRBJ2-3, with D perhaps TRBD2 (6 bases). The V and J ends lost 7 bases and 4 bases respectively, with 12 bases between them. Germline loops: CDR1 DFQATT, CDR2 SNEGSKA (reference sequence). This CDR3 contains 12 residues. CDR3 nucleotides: TGCAGTGTAGCGGAAGGACCAGATACGCAGTATTTT. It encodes CSVAEGPDTQYF.

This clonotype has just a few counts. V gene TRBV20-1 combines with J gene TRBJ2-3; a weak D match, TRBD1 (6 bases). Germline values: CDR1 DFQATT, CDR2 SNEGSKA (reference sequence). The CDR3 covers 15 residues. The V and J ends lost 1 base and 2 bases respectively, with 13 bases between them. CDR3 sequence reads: CSARVPGHYTDTQYF. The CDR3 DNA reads TGCAGTGCTAGAGTGCCGGGACACTACACAGATACGCAGTATTTT.

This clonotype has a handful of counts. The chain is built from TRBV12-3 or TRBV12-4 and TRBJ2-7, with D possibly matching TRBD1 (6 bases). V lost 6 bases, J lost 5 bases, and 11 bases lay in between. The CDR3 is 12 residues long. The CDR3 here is CASSPWGHEQYF. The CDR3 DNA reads TGTGCCAGCAGCCCGTGGGGGCACGAGCAGTACTTC.

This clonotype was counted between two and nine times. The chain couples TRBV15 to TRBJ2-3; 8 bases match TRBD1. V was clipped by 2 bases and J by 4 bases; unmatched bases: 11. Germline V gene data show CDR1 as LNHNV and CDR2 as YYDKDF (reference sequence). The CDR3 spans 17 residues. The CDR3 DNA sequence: TGTGCCACCAGCAGACTCAGGACAGGGAGGACGGCAGATACGCAGTATTTT. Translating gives CATSRLRTGRTADTQYF.

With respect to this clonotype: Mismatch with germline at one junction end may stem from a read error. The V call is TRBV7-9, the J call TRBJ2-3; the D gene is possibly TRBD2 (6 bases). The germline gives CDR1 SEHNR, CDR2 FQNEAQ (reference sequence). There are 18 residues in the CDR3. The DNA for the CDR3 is TGTGCCAGCAGCTTAGGCTCGCGATGGGCGGGAAGCACATATACGCAGTATTTT. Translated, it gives CASSLGSRWAGSTYTQYF.

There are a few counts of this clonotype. The CDR3 DNA sequence: TGTGCCACCAGCAGAGATAGGGGACAACCCACAGATACGCAGTATTTT. Its translation is CATSRDRGQPTDTQYF. The chain employs TRBV15 and TRBJ2-3; D may be TRBD1 (6 bases). V lost 0 bases to trimming and J lost 2 bases, with 12 bases between them. CDR1 LNHNV and CDR2 YYDKDF come from the germline V gene (reference sequence). There are 16 residues in the CDR3.

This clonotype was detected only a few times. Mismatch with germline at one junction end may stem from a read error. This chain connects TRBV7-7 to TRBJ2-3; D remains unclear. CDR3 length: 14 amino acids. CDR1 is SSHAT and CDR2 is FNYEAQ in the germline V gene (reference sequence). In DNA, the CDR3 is TGTGCTAGCAGCCCCTTTATTAGCACAGATACGCAGTATTTT. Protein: CASSPFISTDTQYF.

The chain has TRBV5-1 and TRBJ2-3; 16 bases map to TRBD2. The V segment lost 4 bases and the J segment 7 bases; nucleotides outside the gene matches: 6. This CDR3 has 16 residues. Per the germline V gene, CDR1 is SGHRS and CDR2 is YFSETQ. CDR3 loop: CASSPGLAGGTNTQYF. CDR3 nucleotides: TGCGCCAGCAGCCCGGGACTAGCGGGAGGGACAAATACGCAGTATTTT.

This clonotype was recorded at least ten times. DNA of the CDR3: TGTGCCAGCAGCTTATTAGCGGAAAGCTCCTACGAGCAGTACTTC. Encoded protein: CASSLLAESSYEQYF. This chain uses TRBV7-3 with TRBJ2-7; maybe TRBD2 (6 bases). This CDR3 has 15 residues. The germline CDR1 and CDR2 sequences are SGHTA and FQGTGA. Trimming cost V 2 bases and J 0 bases, with 11 bases left between them. Full variable domain (rest looked up from reference TRBV7-3 and TRBJ2-7): GAGVSQTPSNKVTEKGKYVELRCDPISGHTALYWYRQSLGQGPEFLIYFQGTGAADDSGLPNDRFFAVRPEGSVSTLKIQRTERGDSAVYLCASSLLAESSYEQYFGPGTRLTVT.

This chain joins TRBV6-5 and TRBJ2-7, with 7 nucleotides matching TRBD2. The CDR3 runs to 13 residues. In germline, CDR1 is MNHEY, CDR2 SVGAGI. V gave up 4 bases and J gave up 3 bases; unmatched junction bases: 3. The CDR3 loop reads CASSFGRNYEQYF. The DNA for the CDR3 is TGTGCCAGCAGTTTCGGGAGGAACTACGAGCAGTACTTC.

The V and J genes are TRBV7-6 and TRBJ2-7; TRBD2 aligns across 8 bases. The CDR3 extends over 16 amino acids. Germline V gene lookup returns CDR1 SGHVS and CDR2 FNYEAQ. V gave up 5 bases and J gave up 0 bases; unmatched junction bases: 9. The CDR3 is CASSPRPGRVSYEQYF. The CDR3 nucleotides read TGTGCCAGCAGCCCCAGGCCCGGGAGGGTCTCCTACGAGCAGTACTTC.

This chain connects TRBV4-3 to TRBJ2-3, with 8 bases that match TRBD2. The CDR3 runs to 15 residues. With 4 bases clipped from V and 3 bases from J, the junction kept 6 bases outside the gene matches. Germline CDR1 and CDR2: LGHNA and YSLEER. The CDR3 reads CASSRVGGRTDTQYF. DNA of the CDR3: TGCGCCAGCAGCCGTGTCGGCGGGAGGACAGATACGCAGTATTTT.

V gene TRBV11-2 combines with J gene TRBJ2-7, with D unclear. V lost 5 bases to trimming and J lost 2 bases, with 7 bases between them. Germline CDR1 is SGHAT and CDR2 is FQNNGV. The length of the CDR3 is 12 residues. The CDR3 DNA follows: TGTGCCAGCAGCCGTAACCCCTACGAGCAGTACTTC. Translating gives CASSRNPYEQYF.

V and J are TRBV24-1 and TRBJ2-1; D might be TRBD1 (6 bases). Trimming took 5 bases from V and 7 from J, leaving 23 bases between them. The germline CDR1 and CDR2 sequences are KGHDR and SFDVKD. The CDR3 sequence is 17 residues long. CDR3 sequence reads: CATSALSGTGLWNEQFF. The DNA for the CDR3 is TGTGCCACCAGTGCCCTATCGGGCACAGGGTTATGGAATGAGCAGTTCTTC.

CDR3 sequence: CASSLTPTGSQETQYF. In DNA form, the CDR3 reads TGCGCCAGCAGCTTGACTCCAACAGGGAGCCAAGAGACCCAGTACTTC. The rearrangement links TRBV5-1 to TRBJ2-5; maybe TRBD1 (6 bases). The CDR3 consists of 16 residues. CDR1 and CDR2 (germline): SGHRS, YFSETQ. Trimming cost V 1 base and J 1 base, with 14 bases left between them.

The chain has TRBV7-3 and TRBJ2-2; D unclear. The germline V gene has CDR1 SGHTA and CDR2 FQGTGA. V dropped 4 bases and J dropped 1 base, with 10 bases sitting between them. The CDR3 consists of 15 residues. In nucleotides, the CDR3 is TGTGCCAGCAGCTATTCGACGGAGAACACCGGGGAGCTGTTTTTT. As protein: CASSYSTENTGELFF.

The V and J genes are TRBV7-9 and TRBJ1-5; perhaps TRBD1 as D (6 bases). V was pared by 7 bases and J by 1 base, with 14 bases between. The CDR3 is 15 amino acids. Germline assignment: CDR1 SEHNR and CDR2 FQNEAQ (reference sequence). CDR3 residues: CASTKGEVSNQPQHF. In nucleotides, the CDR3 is TGTGCCAGCACCAAGGGGGAGGTGAGCAATCAGCCCCAGCATTTT.

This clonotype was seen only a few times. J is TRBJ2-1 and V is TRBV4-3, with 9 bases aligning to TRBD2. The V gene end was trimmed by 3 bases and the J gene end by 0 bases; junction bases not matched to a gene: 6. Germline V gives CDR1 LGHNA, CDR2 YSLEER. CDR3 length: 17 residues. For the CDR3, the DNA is TGCGCCAGCAGCCAGGGGGCGGGAGGGTCCTCCTACAATGAGCAGTTCTTC. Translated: CASSQGAGGSSYNEQFF.

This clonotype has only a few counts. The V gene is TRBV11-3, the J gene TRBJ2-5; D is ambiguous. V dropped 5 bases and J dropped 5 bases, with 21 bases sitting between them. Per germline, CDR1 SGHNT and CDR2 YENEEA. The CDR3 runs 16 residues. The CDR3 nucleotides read TGTGCCAGCAGCCAGTCGTCGCCCCGGCGATGGGAGACCCAGTACTTC. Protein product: CASSQSSPRRWETQYF. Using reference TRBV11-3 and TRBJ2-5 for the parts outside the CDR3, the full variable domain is EAGVVQSPRYKIIEKKQPVAFWCNPISGHNTLYWYLQNLGQGPELLIRYENEEAVDDSQLPKDRFSAERLKGVDSTLKIQPAELGDSAVYLCASSQSSPRRWETQYFGPGTRLLVL.

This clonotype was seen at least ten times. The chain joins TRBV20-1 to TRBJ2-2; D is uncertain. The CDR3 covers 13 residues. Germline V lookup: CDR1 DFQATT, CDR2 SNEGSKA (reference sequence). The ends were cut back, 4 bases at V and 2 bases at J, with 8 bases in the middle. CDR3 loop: CSAIYPNTGELFF. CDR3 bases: TGCAGTGCTATTTACCCCAACACCGGGGAGCTGTTTTTT.

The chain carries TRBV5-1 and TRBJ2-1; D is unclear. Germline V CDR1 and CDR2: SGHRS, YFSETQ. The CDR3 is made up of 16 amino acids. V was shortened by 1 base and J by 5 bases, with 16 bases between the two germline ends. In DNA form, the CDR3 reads TGCGCCAGCAGCTTGCCTACCTACGTTGGAGACAATGAGCAGTTCTTC. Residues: CASSLPTYVGDNEQFF.

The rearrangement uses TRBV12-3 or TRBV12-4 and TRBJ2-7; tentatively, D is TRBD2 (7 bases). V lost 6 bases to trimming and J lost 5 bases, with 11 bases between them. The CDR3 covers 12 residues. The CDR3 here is CASRLGGHEQYF. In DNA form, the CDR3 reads TGTGCCAGCAGACTGGGGGGGCACGAGCAGTACTTC.

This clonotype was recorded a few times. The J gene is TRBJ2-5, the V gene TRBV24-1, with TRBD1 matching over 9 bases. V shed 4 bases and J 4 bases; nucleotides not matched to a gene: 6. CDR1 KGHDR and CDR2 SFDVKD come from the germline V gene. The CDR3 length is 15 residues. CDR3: CATSEPYRGRETQYF. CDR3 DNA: TGTGCCACCAGTGAGCCCTACAGGGGGCGAGAGACCCAGTACTTC.

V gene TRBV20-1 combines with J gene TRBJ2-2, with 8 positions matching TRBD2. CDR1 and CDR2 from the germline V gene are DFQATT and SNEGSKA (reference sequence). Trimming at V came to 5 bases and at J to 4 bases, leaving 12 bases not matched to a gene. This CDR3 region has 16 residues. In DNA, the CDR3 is TGCAGTGCTCCCATATCCGGGACTAGTCTCACCGGGGAGCTGTTTTTT. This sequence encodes CSAPISGTSLTGELFF.